This passage covers 23 T cell receptor beta chains from one sample sequenced in a study of T cells in Graves' hyperthyroidism and ophthalmopathy. TCR beta CDR3 regions were amplified from RNA. Initially, a first-round RT-PCR of the TCR CDR3 employed the HTBI primer set. Using its own MiXCR run on the multiplex PCR reads, TCRdb lists one record per CDR3 protein. The sample holds about 380,000 distinct CDR3 sequences; approximately 15% are singletons and the top ten take approximately 11%. The material sequenced was blood. These receptors originate from a woman aged 55-69 years with Graves' hyperthyroidism.

This clonotype occurred many times. The chain uses TRBV9 and TRBJ2-1; D call uncertain. Germline-derived CDR1 and CDR2 are SGDLS and YYNGEE. V was pared by 4 bases and J by 9 bases, with 23 bases between. This CDR3 comprises 16 residues. The CDR3 region has the DNA TGTGCCAGCAGCAAAGATGGGGAAGAAAAGTGGAGTGAGCAGTTCTTC. This sequence encodes CASSKDGEEKWSEQFF.

This chain connects TRBV4-1 to TRBJ2-7; D might be TRBD2 (6 bases). V was pared by 4 bases and J by 2 bases, with 15 bases between. Germline V lookup: CDR1 MGHRA, CDR2 YSYEKL. The CDR3 totals 15 residues. The CDR3 DNA reads TGCGCCAGCAGCCGGGGTGGGGGGATCACCTACGAGCAGTACTTC. It codes for CASSRGGGITYEQYF.

This clonotype was counted ten times or more. The V and J genes are TRBV24-1 and TRBJ1-1; D ambiguous. CDR1 and CDR2 (germline): KGHDR, SFDVKD. The CDR3 has 12 residues. Trimming took 3 bases from V and 2 from J, leaving 3 bases between them. The DNA for the CDR3 is TGTGCCACCAGTGATGGTAACACTGAAGCTTTCTTT. It codes for CATSDGNTEAFF.

This clonotype was seen at least ten times. The V and J genes are TRBV28 and TRBJ2-7; 7 nucleotides line up with TRBD2. Unmatched junction bases numbered 3, after V lost 5 bases and J lost 5 bases. The CDR3 contains 12 residues. Germline V gene sequence: CDR1 MDHEN, CDR2 SYDVKM. This CDR3 is CASSGLGHEQYF. In DNA form, the CDR3 reads TGTGCCAGCAGTGGACTAGGGCACGAGCAGTACTTC.

The sample holds many counts of this clonotype. J is TRBJ1-1 and V is TRBV11-2; D uncertain. Germline V lookup: CDR1 SGHAT, CDR2 FQNNGV. The ends were cut back, 3 bases at V and 0 bases at J, with 2 bases in the middle. This CDR3 contains 12 residues. The CDR3 DNA sequence: TGTGCCAGCAGCTTTTTGAACACTGAAGCTTTCTTT. Encoded protein: CASSFLNTEAFF.

This clonotype was counted at least ten times. The chain joins TRBV12-3 or TRBV12-4 to TRBJ2-3; perhaps D is TRBD1 or TRBD2 (6 bases each). This CDR3 spans 16 amino acids. The germline V and J ends were trimmed by 11 bases and 3 bases, with 24 bases remaining between them. The chain's CDR3 is CAGGWGAAKNTDTQYF. CDR3 nucleotide sequence: TGTGCCGGGGGGTGGGGGGCGGCAAAGAATACAGATACGCAGTATTTT.

The chain recombines TRBV20-1 with TRBJ2-1; 14 bases map to TRBD2. The germline V gene has CDR1 DFQATT and CDR2 SNEGSKA (reference sequence). This CDR3 spans 15 amino acids. Trimming at V came to 1 base and at J to 12 bases, leaving 8 bases not matched to a gene. CDR3 residues: CSARGTSGRKGGQFF. CDR3 nucleotide sequence: TGCAGTGCTAGAGGGACTAGCGGGAGGAAAGGAGGGCAGTTCTTC.

The V gene is TRBV5-5, the J gene TRBJ1-5, with D perhaps matching TRBD1 (6 bases). The CDR3 is made up of 14 amino acids. Trimming pared 3 bases from V and 7 bases from J, leaving 14 bases between. Germline CDR1 is SGHKS and CDR2 is YYEKEE (reference sequence). The CDR3 reads CASSYNREIQPQHF. DNA for the CDR3: TGTGCCAGCAGCTATAACAGGGAGATCCAGCCCCAGCATTTT.

This clonotype was recorded many times. The chain couples TRBV5-4 to TRBJ2-2; maybe TRBD2 (6 bases). The CDR3 spans 15 residues. Germline V gives CDR1 SGHNT, CDR2 YYREEE (reference sequence). The V gene lost 5 bases and the J gene lost 6 bases, with 17 bases spanning the gap. The CDR3 region has the DNA TGTGCCAGCAGTTTACGCCAGGCTAGCGCCGGGGAGCTGTTTTTT. It encodes CASSLRQASAGELFF.

V and J are TRBV24-1 and TRBJ2-3, with TRBD2 matching 8 bases. The CDR3 length is 14 residues. The V gene's germline CDR1 is KGHDR and CDR2 SFDVKD. The V and J ends lost 7 bases and 0 bases, in that order; junction bases with no gene match: 2. For the CDR3, the DNA is TGTGCCACCAGGGCTAGCGGGAGCACAGATACGCAGTATTTT. Translation gives CATRASGSTDTQYF.

This clonotype was detected only a few times. The V call is TRBV5-1, the J call TRBJ2-1, with 9 positions matching TRBD2. The CDR3 runs 15 residues. Looked up from germline, CDR1 is SGHRS and CDR2 is YFSETQ. V lost 3 bases and J lost 5; bases outside the gene matches: 6. This chain's CDR3 is CASSSPGLAHNEQFF. CDR3 bases: TGCGCCAGCAGCTCGCCGGGACTAGCCCACAATGAGCAGTTCTTC.

The chain links TRBV3-1 to TRBJ2-5; D gene uncertain. Germline V CDR1 and CDR2: LGHDT, YNNKEL (reference sequence). CDR3 length: 14 amino acids. Trimming removed 1 base at V and 1 base at J, with 7 bases between. The CDR3 region is CASSQVSGQETQYF. In nucleotides, the CDR3 is TGTGCCAGCAGCCAAGTTTCGGGCCAAGAGACCCAGTACTTC.

At least ten counts were recorded for this clonotype. V gene TRBV28 combines with J gene TRBJ2-2, with D perhaps TRBD1 (6 bases). Looked up from germline, CDR1 is MDHEN and CDR2 is SYDVKM. The CDR3 is 14 amino acids. The V end lost 6 bases, the J end lost 6 bases, and 14 bases lay between the germline ends. The CDR3 DNA follows: TGTGCCAGCAGCCTATTACAGGGTCCCGGGGAGCTGTTTTTT. Protein sequence: CASSLLQGPGELFF.

Ten or more counts support this clonotype. V usage is TRBV30 and J usage is TRBJ2-7; TRBD1 is a possible D gene (5 bases). The length of the CDR3 is 11 residues. V was shortened by 4 bases and J by 6 bases, with 10 bases between the two germline ends. Germline CDR1 GTSNPN, CDR2 SVGIG (reference sequence). CDR3 nucleotide sequence: TGTGCCTGGAACGCTCAGGGCGAGCAGTACTTC. It yields the protein CAWNAQGEQYF.

Details on this clonotype: This could be a read error, since a much larger clone is one nucleotide away. The chain links TRBV3-1 to TRBJ1-5, with 7 bases matching TRBD1. The germline CDR1 and CDR2 sequences are LGHDT and YNNKEL (reference sequence). The CDR3 is 14 amino acids. Here the CDR3 DNA reads TGTGCCAGCAGCCATTACAGGGGCAATCGGCCCCAGCATTTT. It codes for CASSHYRGNRPQHF.

This clonotype showed up many times. The chain recombines TRBV20-1 with TRBJ1-1; D perhaps matches TRBD1 (5 bases). CDR1 is DFQATT and CDR2 is SNEGSKA in the germline V gene (reference sequence). Trimming removed 7 bases at V and 2 bases at J, with 14 bases between. The CDR3 contains 13 residues. The chain's CDR3 is CSVYGGVNTEAFF. CDR3 nucleotide sequence: TGCAGTGTCTACGGGGGGGTTAACACTGAAGCTTTCTTT.

The table lists this clonotype with many counts. This chain uses TRBV18 with TRBJ1-1; D is undetermined. Trimming removed 2 bases from V and 1 base from J, with 8 bases in between. Germline V gene sequence: CDR1 KGHSH, CDR2 LQKENI. This CDR3 is built from 14 residues. CDR3 in DNA: TGTGCCAGCTCACCAAGTAAGGGGAACACTGAAGCTTTCTTT. The encoded protein is CASSPSKGNTEAFF.

This sequence joins TRBV5-1 and TRBJ2-7; 10 bases fit TRBD2. Looked up from germline, CDR1 is SGHRS and CDR2 is YFSETQ. The CDR3 is 15 amino acids. V lost 1 base, J lost 7 bases, and 8 bases stayed unmatched. The CDR3 region is CASSLLSGRAGEQYF. CDR3 in DNA: TGCGCCAGCAGCTTGTTGAGCGGGAGGGCGGGGGAGCAGTACTTC.

This clonotype showed up just a few times. This rearrangement joins TRBV5-1 to TRBJ1-3; D unclear. CDR1 and CDR2 (germline): SGHRS, YFSETQ. The V and J ends lost 1 base and 0 bases respectively, with 8 bases between them. There are 15 residues in the CDR3. DNA for the CDR3: TGCGCCAGCAGCTTGTCCGTCAGCTCTGGAAACACCATATATTTT. It translates to CASSLSVSSGNTIYF.

This clonotype was found many times. The rearrangement uses TRBV7-8 and TRBJ2-1; 7 bases fit TRBD2. Germline V gene lookup returns CDR1 SGHVS and CDR2 FQNEAQ. The J segment lost 7 bases and the V segment lost 0 bases, leaving 3 bases of the junction unmatched. The CDR3 is made up of 14 amino acids. CDR3 nucleotide sequence: TGTGCCAGCAGCTTAGCGGGAGGGAAAAATGAGCAGTTCTTC. This sequence encodes CASSLAGGKNEQFF.

At least ten counts were recorded for this clonotype. The V gene is TRBV20-1, the J gene TRBJ2-3, with 12 bases that match TRBD2. The CDR3 length is 16 residues. After removal of 3 bases from V and 1 base from J, the junction contained 5 bases not matched to a gene. The germline CDR1 and CDR2 sequences are DFQATT and SNEGSKA (reference sequence). The CDR3 loop is CSARTSGGGGTDTQYF. The CDR3 DNA reads TGCAGTGCTAGGACTAGCGGGGGAGGTGGCACAGATACGCAGTATTTT.

Worth noting for this clonotype: A read error may account for a junction end that differs from germline. J is TRBJ2-3 and V is TRBV11-3, with TRBD1 matching 11 bases. Germline V lookup: CDR1 SGHNT, CDR2 YENEEA. This CDR3 has 15 amino acids. Here the CDR3 DNA reads TGTGCCAGCAGCTTAGGGACAGGGGGCACAGGTACGCAGTATTTT. This encodes CASSLGTGGTGTQYF.

This chain links TRBV27 with TRBJ2-1; unclear D gene. The V end was cut by 1 base, the J end by 0 bases, with 13 bases between. Per the germline V gene, CDR1 is MNHEY and CDR2 is SMNVEV (reference sequence). The CDR3 is made up of 17 amino acids. This chain's CDR3 is CASSLWVQAHSYNEQFF. CDR3 sequence (DNA): TGTGCCAGCAGTTTATGGGTCCAGGCCCACTCCTACAATGAGCAGTTCTTC.